This entry is about one T cell receptor (beta chain). Its specificity is not known. This CDR3 comprises 12 residues. With 3 bases removed from V and 6 bases from J, the gap between germline ends came to 6 bases. Germline CDR1 is SGHAT and CDR2 is FQNNGV. Clones were sequenced by immunoSEQ multiplex PCR, and TCRdb holds only the in-frame ones, with some missing. This table has some 240,000 clones, just over 65% appearing once. The data originate from a study of shared clonotypes between healthy human individuals. Healthy and HIV-negative, the adult donors had no recent acute infections or vaccinations. A split of CD4+ cells into CD45RA+ naive and CD45RA-negative memory subsets was performed. Study observations and caveats: Sequencing depth was a factor that was expected to affect clonotype sharing among donors. Tissue TCR repertoires likely differ from these blood-only repertoires.

The chain has TRBV11-2 and TRBJ1-5; D is uncertain. The sample consisted of memory CD4+ T cells sorted from blood. Noted subset: CD45RA-negative fraction. The receptor comes from a man aged 25 to 40 in good health. This CDR3 is CASSFEGQPQHF. As DNA, the CDR3 is TGTGCCAGCAGCTTTGAGGGTCAGCCCCAGCATTTT.